Listed here are 10 T cell receptor beta chains from one sample, sequenced in a study of cytomegalovirus exposure and HLA in healthy donors. The primer mix had 60 Vbeta and 13 Jbeta primers. The repertoire was sequenced with immunoSEQ multiplex PCR; TCRdb's copy has only in-frame clones and lacks some. The table shows some 96,000 clones, with 60% to 75% occurring only once. The specimen was PBMCs. These receptor sequences come from a man in his fifties or sixties in good health and CMV-seronegative.

The chain joins TRBV2 to TRBJ1-6, with 8 bases lining up with TRBD1. V dropped 1 base and J dropped 8; count of bases not matched to a gene: 1. Germline V lookup: CDR1 SNHLY, CDR2 FYNNEI. The CDR3 loop spans 14 amino acids. The CDR3 protein is CASSEVTGDSPLHF. In DNA form, the CDR3 reads TGTGCCAGCAGTGAAGTGACAGGGGATTCACCCCTCCACTTT.

V is TRBV5-4 and J is TRBJ2-1, with TRBD2 matching over 8 bases. The V gene end was trimmed by 0 bases and the J gene end by 3 bases; junction bases not matched to a gene: 5. The germline gives CDR1 SGHNT, CDR2 YYREEE (reference sequence). There are 16 residues in the CDR3. As DNA, the CDR3 is TGTGCCAGCAGCTTGGGAGGGGCGGGGGGCTACAATGAGCAGTTCTTC. This codes for CASSLGGAGGYNEQFF.

J is TRBJ1-1 and V is TRBV6-6; perhaps TRBD1 as D (6 bases). The V and J ends lost 11 bases and 3 bases respectively, with 13 bases between them. Germline CDR1 MNHNY, CDR2 SVGAGI (reference sequence). The CDR3 extends over 12 amino acids. CDR3 in DNA: TGTGCCGGGGGAGGGGGGGACACTGAAGCTTTCTTT. It codes for CAGGGGDTEAFF.

In this sample, this clone turned up a few times. CDR3 in DNA: TGTGCCTGGAGTGTAAGGGGGCTAGTTAGAGAGCAGTACTTC. It specifies CAWSVRGLVREQYF. This chain links TRBV30 with TRBJ2-7; 7 bases map to TRBD1. The CDR3 consists of 14 residues. From germline, CDR1 is GTSNPN and CDR2 SVGIG (reference sequence). Germline trimming cut 0 bases from V and 7 bases from J; bases unmatched to any gene: 9.

The V gene is TRBV2, the J gene TRBJ2-5; D unresolved. The germline CDR1 and CDR2 sequences are SNHLY and FYNNEI. This CDR3 contains 11 residues. V shed 11 bases and J shed 0 bases, with 7 bases lying between them. The CDR3 loop reads CACRDQETQYF. CDR3 in DNA: TGTGCCTGCCGGGACCAAGAGACCCAGTACTTC.

The DNA for the CDR3 is TGTGCCAGCAGTTTAAACGCAGGGTATGGCTACACCTTC. This gives the protein CASSLNAGYGYTF. This rearrangement joins TRBV27 to TRBJ1-2, with D possibly being TRBD1 (5 bases). Germline CDR1 is MNHEY and CDR2 is SMNVEV (reference sequence). Trimming left V 2 bases short and J 5 bases short, with 9 bases between. CDR3 size: 13 residues.

This clone showed up just a few times. The chain is built from TRBV9 and TRBJ1-2; D remains unclear. The CDR3 runs to 15 residues. The germline CDR1 and CDR2 sequences are SGDLS and YYNGEE. V was pared by 4 bases and J by 3 bases, with 16 bases between. CDR3 DNA sequence: TGTGCCAGCAGCACCCCGAGAGCCGTTTACTATGGCTACACCTTC. It is translated as CASSTPRAVYYGYTF.

The rearrangement links TRBV10-2 to TRBJ1-5; no clear D gene. The CDR3 covers 12 residues. CDR1 and CDR2 (germline): WSHSY, SAAADI. V lost 5 bases and J 3 bases, leaving 5 bases between the germline ends. CDR3: CASSFVNQPQHF. CDR3 sequence (DNA): TGCGCCAGCAGTTTCGTCAATCAGCCCCAGCATTTT.

V and J are TRBV11-1 and TRBJ1-2; D might be TRBD1 (6 bases). With 2 bases removed from V and 4 bases from J, the gap between germline ends came to 20 bases. From germline, CDR1 is SGHAT and CDR2 FQDESV (reference sequence). CDR3 length: 17 amino acids. The CDR3 coding sequence is TGTGCCAGCAGCTTATCTTCAAGGACAGACGAGAGCTATGGCTACACCTTC. Its translation: CASSLSSRTDESYGYTF.

V and J are TRBV14 and TRBJ1-1, with TRBD1 as a possible D gene (5 bases). This CDR3 contains 13 residues. Trimming pared 2 bases from V and 1 base from J, leaving 5 bases between. The germline V gene has CDR1 SGHDN and CDR2 FVKESK. The CDR3 protein is CASSQQGNTEAFF. CDR3 nucleotides: TGTGCCAGCAGCCAACAGGGGAACACTGAAGCTTTCTTT.